This T cell receptor (beta chain) was identified in a study of CD8 T cells in ankylosing spondylitis. General study points: CD8+ cells made up the disease-linked clones, which were relatively rare in peripheral blood.

Worth noting for this clonotype: No antigen is known for it.

This CDR3 is 14 amino acids long. The germline V gene encodes CDR1 GTSNPN and CDR2 SVGIG (reference sequence). V lost 3 bases and J 1 base, leaving 13 bases between the germline ends. Via MiXCR, TCRdb re-called the 5' RACE reads, giving one row per CDR3 protein. Of 250,000 or so distinct CDR3 sequences in the sample, roughly a quarter were seen once. The sequence came from a male donor with ankylosing spondylitis or in good health (not recorded which). What was sequenced was blood, either unsorted or a sorted T cell fraction (not recorded which). V is TRBV30 and J is TRBJ2-7; D is possibly TRBD1 (5 bases). CDR3 sequence (DNA): TGTGCCTGGAGCGAAACAGGTCCATCCTACGAGCAGTACTTC. Translating gives CAWSETGPSYEQYF.